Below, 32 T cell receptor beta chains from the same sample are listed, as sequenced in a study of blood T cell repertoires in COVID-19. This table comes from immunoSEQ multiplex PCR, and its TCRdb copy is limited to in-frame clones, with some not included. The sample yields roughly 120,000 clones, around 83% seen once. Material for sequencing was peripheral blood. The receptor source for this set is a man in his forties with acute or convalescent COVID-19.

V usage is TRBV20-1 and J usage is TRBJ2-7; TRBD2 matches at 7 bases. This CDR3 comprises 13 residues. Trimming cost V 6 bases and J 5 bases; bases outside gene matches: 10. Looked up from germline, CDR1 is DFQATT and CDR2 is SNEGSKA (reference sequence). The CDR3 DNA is TGCAGTGCAAGTGCGGGAGAGGTGGACGAGCAGTACTTC. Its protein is CSASAGEVDEQYF.

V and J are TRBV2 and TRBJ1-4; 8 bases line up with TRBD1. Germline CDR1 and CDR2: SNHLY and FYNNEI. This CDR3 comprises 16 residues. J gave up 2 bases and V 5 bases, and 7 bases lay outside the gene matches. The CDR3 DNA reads TGTGCCAGCAGTCAAACCCAGGGGGCTACTAATGAAAAACTGTTTTTT. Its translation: CASSQTQGATNEKLFF.

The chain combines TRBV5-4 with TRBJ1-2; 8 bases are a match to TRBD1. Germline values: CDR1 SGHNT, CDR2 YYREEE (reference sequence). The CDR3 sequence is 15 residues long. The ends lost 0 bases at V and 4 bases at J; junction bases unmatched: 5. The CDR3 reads CASSLDGQGAYGYTF. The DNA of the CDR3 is TGTGCCAGCAGCTTGGATGGTCAGGGGGCCTATGGCTACACCTTC.

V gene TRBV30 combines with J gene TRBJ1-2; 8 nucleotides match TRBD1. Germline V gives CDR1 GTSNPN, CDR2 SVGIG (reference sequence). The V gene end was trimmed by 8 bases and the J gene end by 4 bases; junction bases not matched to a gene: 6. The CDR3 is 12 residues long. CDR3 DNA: TGTGCCGGAGACAGGGGACGCTATGGCTACACCTTC. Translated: CAGDRGRYGYTF.

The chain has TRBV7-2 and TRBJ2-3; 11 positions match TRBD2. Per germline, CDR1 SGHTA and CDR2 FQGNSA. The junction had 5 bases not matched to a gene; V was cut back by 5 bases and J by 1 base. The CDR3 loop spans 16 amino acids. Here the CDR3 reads CASSARSGGGTDTQYF. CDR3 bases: TGTGCCAGCAGCGCCCGTAGCGGGGGGGGCACAGATACGCAGTATTTT.

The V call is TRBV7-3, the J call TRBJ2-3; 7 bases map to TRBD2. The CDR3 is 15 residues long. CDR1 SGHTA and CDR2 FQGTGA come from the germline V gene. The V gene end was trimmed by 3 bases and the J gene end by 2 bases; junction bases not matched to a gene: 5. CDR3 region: CASSLQAGLTDTQYF. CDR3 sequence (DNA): TGTGCCAGCAGCTTGCAAGCGGGGCTCACAGATACGCAGTATTTT.

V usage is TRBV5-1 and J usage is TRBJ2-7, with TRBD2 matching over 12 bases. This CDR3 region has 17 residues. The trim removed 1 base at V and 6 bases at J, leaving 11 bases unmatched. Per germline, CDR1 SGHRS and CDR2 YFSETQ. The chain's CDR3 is CASSLRAPSGGASEQYF. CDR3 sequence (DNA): TGCGCCAGCAGCTTGCGGGCGCCTAGCGGGGGGGCCAGCGAGCAGTACTTC.

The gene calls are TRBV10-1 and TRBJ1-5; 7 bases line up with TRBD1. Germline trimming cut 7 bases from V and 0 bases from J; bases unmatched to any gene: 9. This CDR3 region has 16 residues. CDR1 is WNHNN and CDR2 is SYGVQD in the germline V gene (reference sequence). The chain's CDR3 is CASTEQGRHSNQPQHF. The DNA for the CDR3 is TGCGCCAGCACGGAACAGGGGAGACATAGCAATCAGCCCCAGCATTTT.

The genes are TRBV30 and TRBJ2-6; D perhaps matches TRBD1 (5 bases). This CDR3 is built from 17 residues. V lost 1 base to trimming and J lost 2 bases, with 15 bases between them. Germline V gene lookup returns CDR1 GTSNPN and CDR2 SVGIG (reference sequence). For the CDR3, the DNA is TGTGCCTGGAGTGAGGCAGGGTCTGTGGCTGGGGCCAACGTCCTGACTTTC. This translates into CAWSEAGSVAGANVLTF.

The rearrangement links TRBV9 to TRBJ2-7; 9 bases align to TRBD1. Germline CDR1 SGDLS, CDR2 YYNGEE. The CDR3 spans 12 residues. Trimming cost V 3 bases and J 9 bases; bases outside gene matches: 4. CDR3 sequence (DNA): TGTGCCAGCAGCGAGGGACAGGGTCGGCAGTACTTC. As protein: CASSEGQGRQYF.

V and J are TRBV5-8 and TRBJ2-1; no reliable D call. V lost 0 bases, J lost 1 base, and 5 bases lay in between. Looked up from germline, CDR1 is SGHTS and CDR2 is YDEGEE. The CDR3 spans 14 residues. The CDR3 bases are TGTGCCAGCAGCTTGGGTCCTTCCTACAATGAGCAGTTCTTC. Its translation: CASSLGPSYNEQFF.

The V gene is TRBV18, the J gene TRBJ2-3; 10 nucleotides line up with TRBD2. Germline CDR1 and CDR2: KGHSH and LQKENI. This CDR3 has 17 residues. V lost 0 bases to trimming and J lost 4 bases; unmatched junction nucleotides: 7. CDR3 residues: CASSPPVERGGADTQYF. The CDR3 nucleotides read TGTGCCAGCTCACCACCGGTCGAGCGGGGGGGCGCAGATACGCAGTATTTT.

The CDR3 DNA follows: TGTGCCAGCAGCTCAATTAGTGGCTCTGGAAACACCATATATTTT. Translation: CASSSISGSGNTIYF. The rearrangement links TRBV7-2 to TRBJ1-3; no firm D call. Germline V CDR1 and CDR2: SGHTA, FQGNSA. CDR3 length: 15 amino acids. The ends were cut back, 4 bases at V and 0 bases at J, with 10 bases in the middle. The whole variable domain, remainder taken from reference TRBV7-2 and TRBJ1-3, is GAGVSQSPSNKVTEKGKDVELRCDPISGHTALYWYRQSLGQGLEFLIYFQGNSAPDKSGLPSDRFSAERTGGSVSTLTIQRTQQEDSAVYLCASSSISGSGNTIYFGEGSWLTVV.

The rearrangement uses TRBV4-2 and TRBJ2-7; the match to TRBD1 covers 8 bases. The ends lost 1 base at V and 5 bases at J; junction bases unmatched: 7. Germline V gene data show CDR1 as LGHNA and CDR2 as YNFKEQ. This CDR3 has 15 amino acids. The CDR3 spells CASSQGGQAQDEQYF. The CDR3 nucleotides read TGTGCCAGCAGCCAAGGGGGACAGGCTCAGGACGAGCAGTACTTC.

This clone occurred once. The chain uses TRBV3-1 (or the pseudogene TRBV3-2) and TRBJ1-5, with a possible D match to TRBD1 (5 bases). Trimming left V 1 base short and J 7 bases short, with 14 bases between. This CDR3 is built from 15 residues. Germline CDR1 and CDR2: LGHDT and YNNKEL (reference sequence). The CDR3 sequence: CASSQGSPGDQPQHF. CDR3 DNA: TGTGCCAGCAGCCAAGGTTCTCCGGGGGACCAGCCCCAGCATTTT.

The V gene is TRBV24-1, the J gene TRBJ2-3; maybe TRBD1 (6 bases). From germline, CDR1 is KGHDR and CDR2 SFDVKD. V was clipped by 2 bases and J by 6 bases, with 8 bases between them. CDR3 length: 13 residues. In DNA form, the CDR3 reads TGTGCCACCAGTGATTACAGGGTGGATACGCAGTATTTT. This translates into CATSDYRVDTQYF.

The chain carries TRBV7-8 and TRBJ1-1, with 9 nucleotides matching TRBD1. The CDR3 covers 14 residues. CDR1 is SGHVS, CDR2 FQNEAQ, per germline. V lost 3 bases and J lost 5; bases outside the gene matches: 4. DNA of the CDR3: TGTGCCAGCAGCTTTGCGACAGGGGGGACTGAAGCTTTCTTT. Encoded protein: CASSFATGGTEAFF.

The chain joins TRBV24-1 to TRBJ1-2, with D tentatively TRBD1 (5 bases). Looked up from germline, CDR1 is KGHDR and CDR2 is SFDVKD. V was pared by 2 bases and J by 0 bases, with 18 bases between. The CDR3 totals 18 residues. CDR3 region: CATSDSAREPSSNYGYTF. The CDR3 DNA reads TGTGCCACCAGTGATTCAGCCAGGGAACCCTCTTCTAACTATGGCTACACCTTC.

This CDR3 is CASSRGQGSYGYTF. Written as DNA, the CDR3 is TGTGCCAGTAGTAGGGGACAGGGGAGCTATGGCTACACCTTC. This chain connects TRBV19 to TRBJ1-2; TRBD1 aligns across 10 bases. In germline, CDR1 is LNHDA, CDR2 SQIVND (reference sequence). Trimming cost V 4 bases and J 4 bases; bases outside gene matches: 3. This CDR3 contains 14 residues.

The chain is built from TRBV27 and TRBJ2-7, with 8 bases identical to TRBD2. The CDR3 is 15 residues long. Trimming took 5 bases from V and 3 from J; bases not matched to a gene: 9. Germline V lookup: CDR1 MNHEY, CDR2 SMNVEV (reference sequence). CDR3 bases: TGTGCCAGCAGTCCGGGGACGGGGGGGTTCTACGAGCAGTACTTC. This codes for CASSPGTGGFYEQYF.

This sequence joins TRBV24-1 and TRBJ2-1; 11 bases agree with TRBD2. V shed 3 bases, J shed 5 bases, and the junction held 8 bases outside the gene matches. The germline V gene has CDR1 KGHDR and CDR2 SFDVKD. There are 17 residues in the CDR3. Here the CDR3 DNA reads TGTGCCACCAGTGATCGTAGCGGGGGGGCCGTGGACAATGAGCAGTTCTTC. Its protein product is CATSDRSGGAVDNEQFF.

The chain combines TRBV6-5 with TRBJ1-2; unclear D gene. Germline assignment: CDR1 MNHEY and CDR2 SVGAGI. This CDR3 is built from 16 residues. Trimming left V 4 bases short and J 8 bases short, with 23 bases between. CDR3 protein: CASSFSPFGASGGYTF. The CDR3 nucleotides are TGTGCCAGCAGTTTCAGTCCTTTCGGAGCGAGCGGGGGCTACACCTTC.

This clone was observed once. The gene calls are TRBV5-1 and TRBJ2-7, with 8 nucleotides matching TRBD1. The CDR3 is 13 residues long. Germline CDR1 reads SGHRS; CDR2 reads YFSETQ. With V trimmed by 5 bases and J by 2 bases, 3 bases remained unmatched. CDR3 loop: CASRGQDPYEQYF. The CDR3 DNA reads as TGCGCCAGCAGGGGACAGGACCCCTACGAGCAGTACTTC.

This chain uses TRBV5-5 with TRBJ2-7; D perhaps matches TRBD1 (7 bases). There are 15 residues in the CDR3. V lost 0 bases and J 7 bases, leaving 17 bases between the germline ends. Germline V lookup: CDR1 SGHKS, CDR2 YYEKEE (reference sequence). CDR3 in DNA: TGTGCCAGCAGCTTGGCTGGGGGGACAGAGGGTGAGCAGTACTTC. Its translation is CASSLAGGTEGEQYF. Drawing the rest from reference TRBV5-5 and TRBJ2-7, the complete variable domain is DAGVTQSPTHLIKTRGQQVTLRCSPISGHKSVSWYQQVLGQGPQFIFQYYEKEERGRGNFPDRFSARQFPNYSSELNVNALLLGDSALYLCASSLAGGTEGEQYFGPGTRLTVT.

CDR3 loop: CASSTRQGMADTQYF. The CDR3 DNA reads as TGTGCCAGCAGCACTCGACAGGGGATGGCAGATACGCAGTATTTT. This sequence joins TRBV7-2 and TRBJ2-3, with 8 bases aligning to TRBD1. There are 15 residues in the CDR3. CDR1 SGHTA and CDR2 FQGNSA come from the germline V gene. V lost 5 bases and J lost 4; bases outside the gene matches: 8.

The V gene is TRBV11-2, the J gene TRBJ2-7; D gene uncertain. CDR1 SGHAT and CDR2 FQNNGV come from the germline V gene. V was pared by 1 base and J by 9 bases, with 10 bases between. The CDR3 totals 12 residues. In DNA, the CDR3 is TGTGCCAGCAGCTTAGGTGGTGTCGGGCAGTACTTC. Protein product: CASSLGGVGQYF.

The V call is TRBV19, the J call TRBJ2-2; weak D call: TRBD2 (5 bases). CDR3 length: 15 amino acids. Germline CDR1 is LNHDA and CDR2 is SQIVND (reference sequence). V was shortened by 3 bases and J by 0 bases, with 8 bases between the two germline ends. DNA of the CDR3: TGTGCCAGTAGTATGGACTCAACGAACACCGGGGAGCTGTTTTTT. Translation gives CASSMDSTNTGELFF. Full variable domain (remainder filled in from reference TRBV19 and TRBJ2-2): DGGITQSPKYLFRKEGQNVTLSCEQNLNHDAMYWYRQDPGQGLRLIYYSQIVNDFQKGDIAEGYSVSREKKESFPLTVTSAQKNPTAFYLCASSMDSTNTGELFFGEGSRLTVL.

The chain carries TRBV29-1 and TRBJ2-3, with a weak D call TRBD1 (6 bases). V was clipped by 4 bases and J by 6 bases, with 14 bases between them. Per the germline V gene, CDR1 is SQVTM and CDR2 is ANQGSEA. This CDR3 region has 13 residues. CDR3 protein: CSVVGGASDTQYF. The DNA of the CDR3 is TGCAGCGTTGTTGGGGGCGCGTCCGATACGCAGTATTTT.

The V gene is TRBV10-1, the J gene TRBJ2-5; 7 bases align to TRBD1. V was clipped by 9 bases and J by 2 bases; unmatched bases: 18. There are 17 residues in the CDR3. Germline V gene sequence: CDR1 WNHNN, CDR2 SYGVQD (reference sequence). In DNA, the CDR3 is TGCGCCAGATCAAACAGCCTTTTTCAGGGGGAACAAGAGACCCAGTACTTC. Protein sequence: CARSNSLFQGEQETQYF.

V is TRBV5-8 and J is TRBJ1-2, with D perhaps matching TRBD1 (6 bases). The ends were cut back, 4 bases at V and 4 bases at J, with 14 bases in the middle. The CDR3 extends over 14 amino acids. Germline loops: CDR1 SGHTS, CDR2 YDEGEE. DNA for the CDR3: TGTGCCAGCAGCGGCTTAGGGGGATCCTATGGCTACACCTTC. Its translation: CASSGLGGSYGYTF.

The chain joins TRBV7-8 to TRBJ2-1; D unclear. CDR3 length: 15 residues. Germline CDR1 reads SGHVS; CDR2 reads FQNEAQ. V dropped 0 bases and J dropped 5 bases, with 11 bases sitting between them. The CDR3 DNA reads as TGTGCCAGCAGCTTAGCGGAGAGCAGTCACAATGAGCAGTTCTTC. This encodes CASSLAESSHNEQFF.

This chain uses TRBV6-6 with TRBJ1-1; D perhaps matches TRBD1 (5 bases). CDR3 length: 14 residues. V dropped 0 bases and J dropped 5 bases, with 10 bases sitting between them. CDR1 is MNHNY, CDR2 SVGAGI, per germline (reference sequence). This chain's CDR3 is CASSYSTGATEAFF. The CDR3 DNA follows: TGTGCCAGCAGTTACTCGACTGGGGCTACTGAAGCTTTCTTT.